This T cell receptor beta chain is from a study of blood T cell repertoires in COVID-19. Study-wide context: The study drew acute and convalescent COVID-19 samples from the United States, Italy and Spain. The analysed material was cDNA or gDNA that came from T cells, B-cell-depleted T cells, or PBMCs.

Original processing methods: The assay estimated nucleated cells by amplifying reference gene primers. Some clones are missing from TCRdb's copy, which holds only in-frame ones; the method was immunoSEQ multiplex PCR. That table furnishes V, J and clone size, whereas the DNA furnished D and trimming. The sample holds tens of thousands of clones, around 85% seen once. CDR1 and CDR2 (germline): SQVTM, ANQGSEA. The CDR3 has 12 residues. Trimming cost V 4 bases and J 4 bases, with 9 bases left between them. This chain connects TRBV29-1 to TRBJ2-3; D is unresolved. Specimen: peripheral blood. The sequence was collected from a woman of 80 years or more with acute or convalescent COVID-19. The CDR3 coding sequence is TGCAGCGTTGCGCGTCAGGCAGATACGCAGTATTTT. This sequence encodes CSVARQADTQYF.